A selection of T cell receptor beta chains follows, all from one sample in a study. TCRdb re-called the multiplex PCR reads with MiXCR, one entry per CDR3 protein. Of roughly 240 distinct CDR3 sequences in the sample, around 9.2% are singletons; the top ten hold around 42%. The sequenced sample consisted of memory CD4+ T cells sorted from blood. All receptors come from a female donor with breast cancer. CDR3s include the opening cysteine and the closing phenylalanine or tryptophan. The D gene is left open where the match is weak. Size is omitted from some rows. Given values are once, few, many or a class for expanded clones.

CDR3 protein: CASSLILDSPRGYTF
CDR3 DNA: TGTGCCAGCAGTTTAATTCTCGACAGTCCGAGGGGCTACACCTTC
D gene: -
clone size: large
J gene: TRBJ1-2
V gene: TRBV12-3/TRBV12-4

CDR3 protein: CASSVEDNGHGYTF
CDR3 DNA: TGTGCCAGCAGCGTTGAGGACAACGGCCATGGCTACACCTTC
D gene: -
clone size: large
J gene: TRBJ1-2
V gene: TRBV12-3/TRBV12-4

CDR3 protein: CASSFGRADGYTF
CDR3 DNA: TGTGCCAGCAGTTTCGGCAGGGCGGATGGCTACACCTTC
D gene: -
clone size: large
J gene: TRBJ1-2
V gene: TRBV12-3/TRBV12-4

CDR3 protein: CASSSTGAGGYTF
CDR3 DNA: TGTGCCAGCAGTTCAACCGGAGCTGGTGGCTACACCTTC
D gene: -
clone size: -
J gene: TRBJ1-2
V gene: TRBV12-3/TRBV12-4

CDR3 protein: CASRSGEITF
CDR3 DNA: TGTGCCAGCAGGAGCGGGGAGATTACCTTC
D gene: -
clone size: large
J gene: TRBJ1-2
V gene: TRBV12-3/TRBV12-4

CDR3 protein: CASSLARQGYTF
CDR3 DNA: TGTGCCAGCAGTTTAGCGCGGCAGGGCTACACCTTC
D gene: -
clone size: large
J gene: TRBJ1-2
V gene: TRBV12-3/TRBV12-4

CDR3 protein: CASSLEGRSSSNYGYTF
CDR3 DNA: TGTGCCAGCAGTTTAGAGGGCAGGAGCTCCTCTAACTATGGCTACACCTTC
D gene: -
clone size: large
J gene: TRBJ1-2
V gene: TRBV12-3/TRBV12-4

CDR3 protein: CASSPPWVRYGYTF
CDR3 DNA: TGTGCCAGCAGTCCTCCTTGGGTTCGGTATGGCTACACCTTC
D gene: -
clone size: large
J gene: TRBJ1-2
V gene: TRBV12-3/TRBV12-4

CDR3 protein: CASGSPGVNYGYTF
CDR3 DNA: TGTGCCAGCGGCTCTCCAGGGGTTAACTATGGCTACACCTTC
D gene: -
clone size: large
J gene: TRBJ1-2
V gene: TRBV12-3/TRBV12-4

CDR3 protein: CASSSLTNYGYTF
CDR3 DNA: TGTGCCAGCAGTTCGCTGACTAACTATGGCTACACCTTC
D gene: -
clone size: -
J gene: TRBJ1-2
V gene: TRBV12-3/TRBV12-4

CDR3 protein: CASSPREGSYGYTF
CDR3 DNA: TGTGCCAGCAGTCCTCGGGAGGGCTCCTATGGCTACACCTTC
D gene: -
clone size: large
J gene: TRBJ1-2
V gene: TRBV12-3/TRBV12-4

CDR3 protein: CASSLGDGYTF
CDR3 DNA: TGTGCCAGCAGTTTAGGGGATGGCTACACCTTC
D gene: -
clone size: large
J gene: TRBJ1-2
V gene: TRBV12-3/TRBV12-4

CDR3 protein: CASTRSTGAGGYTF
CDR3 DNA: TGTGCCAGCACCCGCAGTACAGGGGCGGGTGGCTACACCTTC
D gene: TRBD1
clone size: large
J gene: TRBJ1-2
V gene: TRBV12-3/TRBV12-4

CDR3 protein: CASSSQGFWGYTF
CDR3 DNA: TGTGCCAGCAGCTCCCAGGGTTTCTGGGGCTACACCTTC
D gene: -
clone size: large
J gene: TRBJ1-2
V gene: TRBV12-3/TRBV12-4

CDR3 protein: CASSRDGTGEYYGYTF
CDR3 DNA: TGTGCCAGCAGCCGAGACGGGACAGGGGAGTACTATGGCTACACCTTC
D gene: TRBD1
clone size: large
J gene: TRBJ1-2
V gene: TRBV12-3/TRBV12-4

CDR3 protein: CASSLGQVGGYTF
CDR3 DNA: TGTGCCAGCAGTTTAGGGCAGGTTGGTGGCTACACCTTC
D gene: -
clone size: large
J gene: TRBJ1-2
V gene: TRBV12-3/TRBV12-4

CDR3 protein: CASSLRQAYGYTF
CDR3 DNA: TGTGCCAGCAGTTTACGACAGGCCTATGGCTACACCTTC
D gene: -
clone size: large
J gene: TRBJ1-2
V gene: TRBV12-3/TRBV12-4

CDR3 protein: CASSRRLYGYTF
CDR3 DNA: TGTGCCAGCAGCCGACGGCTCTATGGCTACACCTTC
D gene: -
clone size: -
J gene: TRBJ1-2
V gene: TRBV12-3/TRBV12-4

CDR3 protein: CASSSGTIYGYTF
CDR3 DNA: TGTGCCAGCAGTTCCGGAACGATCTATGGCTACACCTTC
D gene: -
clone size: large
J gene: TRBJ1-2
V gene: TRBV12-3/TRBV12-4

CDR3 protein: CASSTRTGEDGYTF
CDR3 DNA: TGTGCCAGCAGTACAAGAACAGGGGAAGATGGCTACACCTTC
D gene: TRBD1
clone size: large
J gene: TRBJ1-2
V gene: TRBV12-3/TRBV12-4

CDR3 protein: CASRGGQAGYGYTF
CDR3 DNA: TGTGCCAGCAGGGGCGGACAGGCCGGCTATGGCTACACCTTC
D gene: TRBD1
clone size: large
J gene: TRBJ1-2
V gene: TRBV12-3/TRBV12-4

CDR3 protein: CASSQDTNYGYTF
CDR3 DNA: TGTGCCAGCAGTCAGGACACTAACTATGGCTACACCTTC
D gene: -
clone size: -
J gene: TRBJ1-2
V gene: TRBV12-3/TRBV12-4

CDR3 protein: CASSSRAGYTF
CDR3 DNA: TGTGCCAGCAGTAGCAGGGCTGGCTACACCTTC
D gene: -
clone size: large
J gene: TRBJ1-2
V gene: TRBV12-3/TRBV12-4

CDR3 protein: CASSLDGTGYRYTF
CDR3 DNA: TGTGCCAGCAGTTTAGACGGGACAGGGTATCGCTACACCTTC
D gene: TRBD1
clone size: large
J gene: TRBJ1-2
V gene: TRBV12-3/TRBV12-4